This record looks at one T cell receptor (beta chain) sequence and its context. Antigen unknown. These data come from a study of identical twins. The CDR3 has 13 residues. V was trimmed by 1 base and J by 12 bases, leaving 12 bases between them. Germline V CDR1 and CDR2: SNHLY, FYNNEI. Study results and caveats: The study based its conclusions on cross-sectional statistical analysis and did not follow the same donors. The more abundant beta clonotypes in cord blood had fewer insertions, and memory repertoires did not show this.

Template switching supplied a universal primer site; unique molecular identifiers were carried on the cDNA. A single record per CDR3 protein comes from TCRdb applying MiXCR to the 5' RACE reads. This table has more than 250,000 distinct CDR3 sequences, 6.5% to 9.5% appearing once. These data also featured in a second study, about yellow fever vaccine responses in identical twins.

Sequences were obtained from memory (CD45RO+) T cells sorted from blood. V is TRBV2 and J is TRBJ2-2; D not resolved. The receptor's source is a woman younger than 35 in good health. The CDR3 bases are TGTGCCAGCAGTGAAGAATCCCCGAACCAGCTGTTTTTT. Residues: CASSEESPNQLFF.